Presented here are 27 T cell receptor beta chains from one specimen sequenced in a study of blood T cell repertoires in COVID-19. Using immunoSEQ multiplex PCR, the repertoire was profiled, and TCRdb retains in-frame clones only, with some absent. The data contain about 100,000 clones, over 75% of them singletons. Sequenced input: peripheral blood. Receptors were obtained from an elderly man with acute or convalescent COVID-19.

This sequence joins TRBV7-9 and TRBJ1-1; D is unclear. The V gene's germline CDR1 is SEHNR and CDR2 FQNEAQ (reference sequence). V was trimmed by 5 bases and J by 7 bases, leaving 8 bases between them. The CDR3 is 11 residues long. The DNA of the CDR3 is TGTGCCAGCAGCGCCTCAGGTGAAGCTTTCTTT. Amino acids: CASSASGEAFF.

This chain joins TRBV18 and TRBJ2-7, with 11 bases lining up with TRBD1. This CDR3 is 14 amino acids long. J was trimmed by 3 bases and V by 4 bases; bases with no gene match: 2. Germline lookup yields CDR1 KGHSH and CDR2 LQKENI. In DNA form, the CDR3 reads TGTGCCAGCTCACAGGGACAGGGGGACTACGAGCAGTACTTC. It yields the protein CASSQGQGDYEQYF.

CDR3 loop: CASSQYGQGGEKLFF. The DNA for the CDR3 is TGTGCCAGCAGCCAATATGGACAGGGTGGCGAAAAACTGTTTTTT. The chain joins TRBV3-1 (or the pseudogene TRBV3-2) to TRBJ1-4, with TRBD1 matching 8 bases. The CDR3 totals 15 residues. V dropped 2 bases and J dropped 8; count of bases not matched to a gene: 7. The germline V gene has CDR1 LGHDT and CDR2 YNNKEL (reference sequence).

The chain joins TRBV27 to TRBJ1-6; 11 bases match TRBD1. Trimming cost V 8 bases and J 7 bases; bases outside gene matches: 10. The CDR3 contains 16 residues. Germline loops: CDR1 MNHEY, CDR2 SMNVEV (reference sequence). CDR3: CASRKLGTGGNSPLHF. In nucleotides, the CDR3 is TGTGCCAGCCGTAAGCTCGGGACAGGGGGGAATTCACCCCTCCACTTT.

This clone was detected once. The chain joins TRBV6-2 or TRBV6-3 to TRBJ2-1; TRBD2 agrees at 10 bases. V lost 5 bases to trimming and J lost 7 bases; unmatched junction nucleotides: 8. Per germline, CDR1 MNHEY and CDR2 SVGEGT. This CDR3 has 15 amino acids. DNA for the CDR3: TGTGCCAGCAGTCAAGCGGGAGGGCCGAGGAATGAGCAGTTCTTC. It translates to CASSQAGGPRNEQFF.

The chain links TRBV7-9 to TRBJ2-5; TRBD1 matches 7 bases. Germline V lookup: CDR1 SEHNR, CDR2 FQNEAQ (reference sequence). The V gene end was trimmed by 4 bases and the J gene end by 0 bases; junction bases not matched to a gene: 8. CDR3 size: 16 residues. DNA of the CDR3: TGTGCCAGCAGCTCCGGTAGACAGGGCAACCAAGAGACCCAGTACTTC. It translates to CASSSGRQGNQETQYF.

The rearrangement links TRBV28 to TRBJ1-1; possibly TRBD1 for D (6 bases). The CDR3 extends over 10 amino acids. V lost 10 bases and J lost 7, with 10 bases in between. Germline CDR1 and CDR2: MDHEN and SYDVKM. CDR3 protein: CATKQGEAFF. The DNA for the CDR3 is TGTGCCACCAAACAGGGTGAAGCTTTCTTT.

The chain joins TRBV18 to TRBJ1-1, with D perhaps TRBD1 (6 bases). Trimming left V 3 bases short and J 3 bases short, with 11 bases between. CDR1 and CDR2 from the germline V gene are KGHSH and LQKENI. The CDR3 loop spans 14 amino acids. In DNA form, the CDR3 reads TGTGCCAGCTCACCTTCGACAGGCCACACTGAAGCTTTCTTT. Translating it yields CASSPSTGHTEAFF.

V gene TRBV21-1 combines with J gene TRBJ1-5. TRBV21-1 is tagged as a pseudogene. This CDR3 has 19 amino acids. DNA for the CDR3: TGTGCCAGCATCCTTGGGGGGTCAGGGTCCCCGAGTAGCAATCAGCCCCAGCATTTT. This translates into CASILGGSGSPSSNQPQHF.

V usage is TRBV6-2 or TRBV6-3 and J usage is TRBJ1-3; TRBD1 aligns across 7 bases. After removal of 5 bases from V and 0 bases from J, the junction contained 1 base not matched to a gene. CDR1 and CDR2 (germline): MNHEY, SVGEGT. This CDR3 spans 14 amino acids. The CDR3 DNA follows: TGTGCCAGCAGTCGGGACAGCTCTGGAAACACCATATATTTT. As protein: CASSRDSSGNTIYF.

V gene TRBV29-1 combines with J gene TRBJ1-1; TRBD1 matches at 7 bases. CDR3 length: 13 residues. Germline assignment: CDR1 SQVTM and CDR2 ANQGSEA. The J segment lost 1 base and the V segment lost 7 bases, leaving 6 bases of the junction unmatched. The CDR3 nucleotides are TGCAGCGGCTTGACAGGGTGGAACACTGAAGCTTTCTTT. Residues: CSGLTGWNTEAFF.

This sequence joins TRBV5-8 and TRBJ1-2; 7 bases map to TRBD1. Germline V gives CDR1 SGHTS, CDR2 YDEGEE. V shed 4 bases and J 8 bases; nucleotides not matched to a gene: 8. CDR3 length: 13 residues. DNA of the CDR3: TGTGCCAGCAGCCCACAGGGGTCGGCGGGCTACACCTTC. Its protein product is CASSPQGSAGYTF.

This chain's CDR3 is CASSLIGSSGANVLTF. CDR3 coding DNA: TGTGCCAGCAGCTTAATCGGTAGCTCTGGGGCCAACGTCCTGACTTTC. This rearrangement joins TRBV7-2 to TRBJ2-6; D uncertain. The V and J ends lost 2 bases and 0 bases respectively, with 8 bases between them. The germline V gene encodes CDR1 SGHTA and CDR2 FQGNSA. This CDR3 has 16 amino acids.

The chain has TRBV11-3 and TRBJ2-5; D is possibly TRBD2 (5 bases). The CDR3 length is 14 residues. Germline V CDR1 and CDR2: SGHNT, YENEEA. Trimming left V 5 bases short and J 2 bases short, with 12 bases between. The CDR3 region has the DNA TGTGCCAGCAGCGTAGGACGGACTCAAGAGACCCAGTACTTC. It yields the protein CASSVGRTQETQYF.

The V call is TRBV7-9, the J call TRBJ1-6; weak D call: TRBD1 (6 bases). V was shortened by 5 bases and J by 10 bases, with 12 bases between the two germline ends. The CDR3 has 13 amino acids. Germline-derived CDR1 and CDR2 are SEHNR and FQNEAQ (reference sequence). The CDR3: CASSQGGDSPLHF. The CDR3 DNA sequence: TGTGCCAGCAGCCAAGGGGGGGACTCACCCCTCCACTTT.

CDR3 residues: CAISEDRNYGYTF. In nucleotides, the CDR3 is TGTGCCATCAGTGAAGATAGAAACTATGGCTACACCTTC. The chain recombines TRBV10-3 with TRBJ1-2; D not resolved. Germline V gene lookup returns CDR1 ENHRY and CDR2 SYGVKD. The CDR3 is 13 amino acids. V dropped 3 bases and J dropped 2 bases, with 7 bases sitting between them.

The V call is TRBV20-1, the J call TRBJ2-1; D possibly corresponds to TRBD1 (6 bases). Per the germline V gene, CDR1 is DFQATT and CDR2 is SNEGSKA (reference sequence). The CDR3 has 11 amino acids. Trimming shortened V by 4 bases and J by 14 bases, and 15 bases separated the two germline ends. The CDR3 here is CSATRGKMEFF. CDR3 sequence (DNA): TGCAGTGCTACCAGGGGCAAGATGGAGTTCTTC.

The gene calls are TRBV10-3 and TRBJ2-7, with 12 bases lining up with TRBD2. This CDR3 comprises 16 residues. Germline V lookup: CDR1 ENHRY, CDR2 SYGVKD. Trimming removed 3 bases from V and 0 bases from J; junction bases left unmatched: 3. CDR3 sequence: CAISETSGGSSYEQYF. The CDR3 region has the DNA TGTGCCATCAGTGAAACTAGCGGGGGGAGCTCCTACGAGCAGTACTTC.

This clone appeared a single time. The chain links TRBV12-5 to TRBJ1-6, with D possibly being TRBD1 (5 bases). The CDR3 is 15 residues long. Germline values: CDR1 LGHNT, CDR2 FRNRAP. V was pared by 1 base and J by 13 bases, with 17 bases between. CDR3 nucleotides: TGTGCTAGTGGTTTGGGGGATTGGGTCAGGGCCCCCCTCCACTTT. It is translated as CASGLGDWVRAPLHF.

This clone was seen once. V and J are TRBV7-6 and TRBJ1-1, with D uncertain. The CDR3 length is 14 residues. Looked up from germline, CDR1 is SGHVS and CDR2 is FNYEAQ. Deletions cut 6 bases from V and 0 bases from J, with 11 bases between. CDR3 loop: CASRRAPMNTEAFF. DNA for the CDR3: TGTGCCAGCAGGAGGGCACCAATGAACACTGAAGCTTTCTTT.

The rearrangement links TRBV7-2 to TRBJ2-1; 7 bases are a match to TRBD2. CDR3 length equals 15 residues. Germline values: CDR1 SGHTA, CDR2 FQGNSA. Trimming removed 5 bases from V and 2 bases from J; junction bases left unmatched: 6. CDR3 DNA sequence: TGTGCCAGCAGCCCTCTAGCGGAGACCTACAATGAGCAGTTCTTC. This sequence encodes CASSPLAETYNEQFF.

This clone was seen only a few times. V gene TRBV5-4 combines with J gene TRBJ2-7; 11 bases agree with TRBD2. From germline, CDR1 is SGHNT and CDR2 YYREEE (reference sequence). This CDR3 has 17 amino acids. V lost 4 bases and J lost 3; bases outside the gene matches: 12. CDR3 residues: CASSRWARTSGGYEQYF. In DNA form, the CDR3 reads TGTGCCAGCAGCAGATGGGCCCGAACTAGCGGGGGCTACGAGCAGTACTTC.

This clone occurred a few times. The chain uses TRBV2 and TRBJ2-5, with 8 bases that match TRBD1. The length of the CDR3 is 16 residues. Trimming removed 4 bases from V and 7 bases from J; junction bases left unmatched: 14. Germline-derived CDR1 and CDR2 are SNHLY and FYNNEI. The CDR3 loop is CASSVQRDSGQGTQYF. The CDR3 coding sequence is TGTGCCAGCAGTGTCCAACGGGACAGTGGACAGGGGACCCAGTACTTC.

Only a few counts were recorded for this clone. The chain couples TRBV18 to TRBJ1-4; D is unclear. This CDR3 spans 15 amino acids. Germline V gives CDR1 KGHSH, CDR2 LQKENI. Trimming took 5 bases from V and 4 from J, leaving 14 bases between them. This CDR3 is CASSSTRIINEKLFF. CDR3 in DNA: TGTGCCAGCTCATCAACGCGTATTATTAATGAAAAACTGTTTTTT.

This chain connects TRBV25-1 to TRBJ1-3, with TRBD1 identical over 8 bases. Germline values: CDR1 MGHDK, CDR2 SYGVNS. V shed 7 bases, J shed 8 bases, and the junction held 13 bases outside the gene matches. CDR3 length: 15 residues. The CDR3 reads CASISHGQGRDTIYF. CDR3 DNA sequence: TGTGCCAGCATTTCCCACGGACAGGGTAGGGACACCATATATTTT.

This clone occurred a few times. The V call is TRBV9, the J call TRBJ2-3, with D perhaps TRBD1 (5 bases). Germline CDR1 SGDLS, CDR2 YYNGEE. V dropped 0 bases and J dropped 4 bases, with 12 bases sitting between them. This CDR3 is 15 amino acids long. The CDR3 region is CASSVEGRAPDTQYF. The CDR3 nucleotides read TGTGCCAGCAGCGTAGAGGGCAGGGCCCCAGATACGCAGTATTTT.

The rearrangement joins TRBV12-3 or TRBV12-4 to TRBJ1-6, with no clear D. V was pared by 6 bases and J by 7 bases, with 7 bases between. The CDR3 has 12 amino acids. The CDR3 sequence is CASSGENSPLHF. The CDR3 DNA is TGTGCCAGCAGCGGAGAAAATTCACCCCTCCACTTT.